A selection of T cell receptor beta chains follows, all from one sample in a study of shared clonotypes between healthy human individuals. Sequencing was performed with immunoSEQ multiplex PCR; in TCRdb, only in-frame clones are kept and a portion is missing. The sample holds 2 million to 2.5 million clones, 85% to 95% seen once. Sequences were obtained from naive CD4+ T cells from PBMCs. The origin of the receptors is a man younger than 35 in good health. Some clones in this sample may be carry-over from other donors' samples. Each CDR3 is given with its conserved first and last residue. D genes are given only for firm matches. The listing skips clone size in some rows; elsewhere it reads once, few, many or a size class.

v_call: TRBV4-1
clone_size: -
d_call: TRBD2
cdr3_length: 15
j_call: TRBJ2-7
cdr3_nt: TGCGCCAGCAGCAGGACTAGCGGTAACTCCTACGAGCAGTACTTC
cdr3_aa: CASSRTSGNSYEQYF

v_call: TRBV5-1
clone_size: -
d_call: -
cdr3_length: 17
j_call: TRBJ1-3
cdr3_nt: TGCGCCAGCAGCCCCCATCCTGGGACGGATACTGGAAACACCATATATTTT
cdr3_aa: CASSPHPGTDTGNTIYF

v_call: TRBV6-1
clone_size: -
d_call: TRBD2
cdr3_length: 18
j_call: TRBJ2-3
cdr3_nt: TGTGCCAGCAGTGAGATGACTAGCGGGAGACAACCGGCAGATACGCAGTATTTT
cdr3_aa: CASSEMTSGRQPADTQYF

v_call: TRBV25-1
clone_size: -
d_call: TRBD2
cdr3_length: 18
j_call: TRBJ2-5
cdr3_nt: TGTGCCAGCAGTGAATATCGTGGAGGCGGTAGCGGGAGTCAGACCCAGTACTTC
cdr3_aa: CASSEYRGGGSGSQTQYF

v_call: TRBV5-1
clone_size: -
d_call: TRBD2
cdr3_length: 15
j_call: TRBJ2-7
cdr3_nt: TGCGCCAGCAGCACTTCTAGCGGGAGGTACTACGAGCAGTACTTC
cdr3_aa: CASSTSSGRYYEQYF

v_call: TRBV28
clone_size: -
d_call: -
cdr3_length: 13
j_call: TRBJ1-5
cdr3_nt: TGTGCCAGCTTGGGGGGGCCCTCGAAGCATGAGCATTTT
cdr3_aa: CASLGGPSKHEHF

v_call: TRBV19
clone_size: -
d_call: -
cdr3_length: 12
j_call: TRBJ1-2
cdr3_nt: TGTGCCAGTACAGGGAGCTACTATGGCTACACCTTC
cdr3_aa: CASTGSYYGYTF

v_call: TRBV7-9
clone_size: -
d_call: -
cdr3_length: 15
j_call: TRBJ1-1
cdr3_nt: TGTGCCAGCAGCTTCTCAACAGGGATGGGCACTGAAGCTTTCTTT
cdr3_aa: CASSFSTGMGTEAFF

v_call: TRBV28
clone_size: -
d_call: -
cdr3_length: 12
j_call: TRBJ2-7
cdr3_nt: TGTGCCAGCAGTTTGAAGGGCTACGAGCAGTACTTC
cdr3_aa: CASSLKGYEQYF

v_call: TRBV9
clone_size: few
d_call: TRBD2
cdr3_length: 15
j_call: TRBJ2-3
cdr3_nt: TGTGCCAGCAGCGCTGGACTAGCGGGCACAGATACGCAGTATTTT
cdr3_aa: CASSAGLAGTDTQYF

v_call: TRBV4-2
clone_size: -
d_call: TRBD2
cdr3_length: 14
j_call: TRBJ2-5
cdr3_nt: TGTGCCAGCAGCCCCGGGACTAGGCAAGAGACCCAGTACTTC
cdr3_aa: CASSPGTRQETQYF

v_call: TRBV15
clone_size: -
d_call: -
cdr3_length: 13
j_call: TRBJ2-7
cdr3_nt: TGTGCCACCAGCCCCCGGAGAGTTGGCGAGCAGTACTTC
cdr3_aa: CATSPRRVGEQYF

v_call: TRBV5-1
clone_size: -
d_call: -
cdr3_length: 15
j_call: TRBJ1-3
cdr3_nt: TGCGCCAGCAGCTTGGTCGGGTTGTCTGGAAACACCATATATTTT
cdr3_aa: CASSLVGLSGNTIYF

v_call: TRBV30
clone_size: few
d_call: -
cdr3_length: 11
j_call: TRBJ1-2
cdr3_nt: TGTGCCTGGAGTCTCGGATATGGCTACACCTTC
cdr3_aa: CAWSLGYGYTF

v_call: TRBV7-3
clone_size: once
d_call: TRBD2
cdr3_length: 15
j_call: TRBJ2-7
cdr3_nt: TGTGCCAGCAGCTCCCTAGCGGCCCCTACCTACGAGCAGTACTTC
cdr3_aa: CASSSLAAPTYEQYF

v_call: TRBV7-7
clone_size: -
d_call: -
cdr3_length: 12
j_call: TRBJ2-5
cdr3_nt: TGTGCCAGCAGCCCCGCAGGTGGAACCCAGTACTTC
cdr3_aa: CASSPAGGTQYF

v_call: TRBV7-8
clone_size: -
d_call: -
cdr3_length: 14
j_call: TRBJ2-7
cdr3_nt: TGTGCCAGCAGCTTGGGACCGACAGACTACGAGCAGTACTTC
cdr3_aa: CASSLGPTDYEQYF

v_call: TRBV25-1
clone_size: -
d_call: TRBD1
cdr3_length: 16
j_call: TRBJ2-7
cdr3_nt: TGTGCCAGCAGTAATCTACCGGGACAGGGCACCTACGAGCAGTACTTC
cdr3_aa: CASSNLPGQGTYEQYF

v_call: TRBV25-1
clone_size: -
d_call: TRBD2
cdr3_length: 18
j_call: TRBJ2-7
cdr3_nt: TGTGCCAGCAGTGGATGGGTGAGGAGCGGGATATACTCCTACGAGCAGTACTTC
cdr3_aa: CASSGWVRSGIYSYEQYF

v_call: TRBV29-1
clone_size: -
d_call: -
cdr3_length: 12
j_call: TRBJ1-1
cdr3_nt: TGCAGCGTTGAGGGGGTTGTGACTGAAGCTTTCTTT
cdr3_aa: CSVEGVVTEAFF

v_call: TRBV18
clone_size: -
d_call: TRBD1
cdr3_length: 14
j_call: TRBJ1-4
cdr3_nt: TGTGCCAGCTCACCCGGGACAGGGTATGAAAAACTGTTTTTT
cdr3_aa: CASSPGTGYEKLFF

v_call: TRBV11-3
clone_size: -
d_call: TRBD1
cdr3_length: 16
j_call: TRBJ1-3
cdr3_nt: TGTGCCAGCAGCCCCGGGACAGGGGGCGAAGGAAACACCATATATTTT
cdr3_aa: CASSPGTGGEGNTIYF